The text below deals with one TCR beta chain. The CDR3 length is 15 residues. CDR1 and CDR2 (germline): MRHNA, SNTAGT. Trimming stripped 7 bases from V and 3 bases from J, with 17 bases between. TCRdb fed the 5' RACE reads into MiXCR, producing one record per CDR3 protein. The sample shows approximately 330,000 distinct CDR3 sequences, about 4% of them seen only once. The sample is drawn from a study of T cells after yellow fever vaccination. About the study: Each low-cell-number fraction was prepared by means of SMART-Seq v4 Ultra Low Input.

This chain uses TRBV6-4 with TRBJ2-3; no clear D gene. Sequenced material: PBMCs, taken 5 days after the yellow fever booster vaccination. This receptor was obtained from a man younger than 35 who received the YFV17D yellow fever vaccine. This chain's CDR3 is CASKHTDSVTDTQYF. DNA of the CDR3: TGTGCCAGCAAGCACACAGATAGTGTAACAGATACGCAGTATTTT.